These T cell receptor beta chains were read from a single sample in a study of brain T cells in children with intractable seizures. The protocol was immunoSEQ multiplex PCR, while the TCRdb copy is restricted to in-frame clones and leaves out a portion. The sample carries approximately 330,000 clones, roughly 92% recorded once. This material consisted of peripheral blood, taken approximately 5 months after surgery. The receptors stem from a boy younger than two with tuberous sclerosis and intractable seizures. Each CDR3 is given with its conserved first and last residue. D genes are given only for firm matches. The size of a clone is reported for some rows only, either as once, few or many, or as a class for expanded clones.

>TRBV2|13|-|TRBD1|TRBJ2-3
CASSWDRADTQYF
TGTGCCAGCAGCTGGGACAGGGCAGATACGCAGTATTTT
>TRBV28|18|-|-|TRBJ2-6
CASSPQGGASSGANVLTF
TGTGCCAGCAGCCCCCAGGGGGGAGCTTCCTCTGGGGCCAACGTCCTGACTTTC
>TRBV3-1/TRBV3-2|14|-|-|TRBJ1-6
CASSRGSPNSPLHF
TGTGCCAGCAGCCGGGGTAGCCCAAATTCACCCCTCCACTTT
>TRBV21-1|15|once|-|TRBJ1-4
CASSRVRGKNEKLFF
TGTGCCAGCAGCAGGGTGAGGGGGAAAAATGAAAAACTGTTTTTT
>TRBV5-5|15|-|-|TRBJ2-1
CASSLERGRSGEQFF
TGTGCCAGCAGCTTGGAACGGGGACGGTCCGGGGAGCAGTTCTTC
>TRBV7-6|13|-|-|TRBJ2-2
CASSFSNFGELFF
TGTGCCAGCAGCTTTTCTAATTTCGGGGAGCTGTTTTTT
>TRBV27|14|once|-|TRBJ1-1
CASSNVAGNTEAFF
TGTGCCAGCAGTAACGTTGCCGGGAACACTGAAGCTTTCTTT
>TRBV27|12|-|-|TRBJ1-6
CASSLRGSPLHF
TGTGCCAGCAGTTTAAGGGGATCACCCCTCCACTTT
>TRBV10-1|16|-|TRBD2|TRBJ2-7
CASSESSTGGDDEQYF
TGCGCCAGCAGTGAGTCGTCAACGGGGGGGGACGACGAGCAGTACTTC
>TRBV2|14|-|-|TRBJ2-7
CASSERKVFHEQYF
TGTGCCAGCAGTGAGCGTAAGGTCTTCCACGAGCAGTACTTC
>TRBV12-3/TRBV12-4|11|-|-|TRBJ2-1
CASSLVGEQFF
TGTGCCAGCAGTCTAGTGGGGGAGCAGTTCTTC
>TRBV6-5|13|few|-|TRBJ1-6
CASSYSLQATLHF
TGTGCCAGCAGTTACTCCCTCCAGGCGACCCTCCACTTT
>TRBV2|19|-|TRBD2|TRBJ2-7
CASSERPGLLDAGDYEQYF
TGTGCCAGCAGTGAAAGACCGGGACTACTCGACGCGGGGGACTACGAGCAGTACTTC
>TRBV12-3/TRBV12-4|12|-|-|TRBJ2-7
CASSPYGLEQYF
TGTGCCAGCAGTCCCTACGGACTAGAGCAGTACTTC
>TRBV2|15|-|TRBD2|TRBJ2-2
CASGGLAGYTGELFF
TGTGCCAGCGGCGGACTAGCGGGATACACCGGGGAGCTGTTTTTT
>TRBV7-8|12|-|-|TRBJ1-1
CASSPTRAGAFF
TGTGCCAGCAGCCCCACCCGGGCTGGAGCTTTCTTT
>TRBV3-1/TRBV3-2|14|-|TRBD1|TRBJ1-2
CASSLPGQSYGYTF
TGTGCCAGCAGCCTCCCGGGACAGAGTTATGGCTACACCTTC
>TRBV7-3|15|-|-|TRBJ2-6
CASSFAGPGANVLTF
TGTGCCAGCAGCTTTGCGGGTCCTGGGGCCAACGTCCTGACTTTC
>TRBV30|15|-|TRBD1|TRBJ2-7
CAWTVGTGGSYEQYF
TGTGCCTGGACTGTGGGGACAGGGGGTTCCTACGAGCAGTACTTC
>TRBV6-5|13|-|-|TRBJ2-7
CASTRSPAYEQYF
TGTGCCAGCACCCGCTCCCCAGCCTACGAGCAGTACTTC
>TRBV18|14|-|TRBD1|TRBJ2-7
CASSPRQGVYEQYF
TGTGCCAGCTCACCCCGACAGGGGGTGTACGAGCAGTACTTC
>TRBV20-1|14|-|-|TRBJ2-7
CSASLTRGRDEQYF
TGCAGTGCTAGTCTGACTAGAGGTAGGGACGAGCAGTACTTC
>TRBV19|20|-|-|TRBJ2-1
CASSMVGFQVGAGFYNEQFF
TGTGCCAGTAGTATGGTCGGGTTTCAGGTTGGGGCAGGGTTCTACAATGAGCAGTTCTTC
>TRBV5-6|14|-|-|TRBJ1-1
CASSLLQGGTEAFF
TGTGCCAGCAGCTTGCTCCAGGGTGGGACTGAAGCTTTCTTT
>TRBV11-3|10|once|-|TRBJ2-2
CASDGGELFF
TGTGCCAGCGACGGCGGGGAGCTGTTTTTT
>TRBV27|18|-|-|TRBJ1-2
CASSLFGDMRSFNYGYTF
TGTGCCAGCAGTTTATTTGGGGACATGAGATCTTTTAACTATGGCTACACCTTC
>TRBV5-1|17|-|-|TRBJ1-1
CASSLMGEYISNTEAFF
TGCGCCAGCAGCTTGATGGGGGAGTATATATCCAACACTGAAGCTTTCTTT
>TRBV7-9|16|once|-|TRBJ2-7
CASSPVGAPSSYEQYF
TGTGCCAGCAGCCCCGTCGGGGCTCCGAGCTCCTACGAGCAGTACTTC
>TRBV7-9|13|-|-|TRBJ2-5
CASSLVQGETQYF
TGTGCCAGCAGCTTAGTTCAGGGAGAGACCCAGTACTTC
>TRBV19|17|-|-|TRBJ1-3
CASSIGTSSLSGNTIYF
TGTGCCAGTAGCATCGGGACGTCTTCCCTCTCTGGAAACACCATATATTTT
>TRBV6-5|13|-|-|TRBJ2-1
CASSYGQYGEQFF
TGTGCCAGCAGTTACGGCCAGTACGGTGAGCAGTTCTTC
>TRBV7-3|13|once|-|TRBJ1-1
CASSLRGNTEAFF
TGTGCCAGCAGCTTACGCGGTAACACTGAAGCTTTCTTT
>TRBV2|13|-|-|TRBJ1-1
CADWTEYITEAFF
TGTGCCGACTGGACAGAGTACATCACTGAAGCTTTCTTT
>TRBV6-5|15|-|TRBD2|TRBJ2-5
CASNKLAEIGETQYF
TGTGCCAGCAACAAACTAGCGGAGATTGGAGAGACCCAGTACTTC
>TRBV2|14|-|-|TRBJ2-7
CASSEERQTYEQYF
TGTGCCAGCAGTGAAGAGCGCCAGACGTACGAGCAGTACTTC
>TRBV19|11|once|-|TRBJ1-4
CASSIGPKLFF
TGTGCCAGTAGTATCGGTCCAAAACTGTTTTTT
>TRBV14|17|-|-|TRBJ1-2
CASSQETGGRGGDGYTF
TGTGCCAGCAGCCAAGAGACCGGGGGGAGGGGAGGGGATGGCTACACCTTC
>TRBV7-6|17|once|TRBD2|TRBJ2-5
CASSLVGLAGGAETQYF
TGTGCCAGCAGCTTAGTAGGACTAGCGGGGGGAGCGGAGACCCAGTACTTC
>TRBV2|14|-|-|TRBJ1-1
CASSGWDENTEAFF
TGTGCCAGCAGTGGCTGGGACGAGAACACTGAAGCTTTCTTT
>TRBV7-8|15|-|-|TRBJ1-5
CASSLASADDQPQHF
TGTGCCAGCAGCTTAGCCTCGGCCGACGATCAGCCCCAGCATTTT
>TRBV4-1|15|-|TRBD2|TRBJ2-1
CASSQEAGGLYEQFF
TGCGCCAGCAGCCAAGAAGCGGGAGGGCTCTATGAGCAGTTCTTC
>TRBV19|16|-|TRBD2|TRBJ2-1
CASSIASGRAFNEQFF
TGTGCCAGTAGTATTGCTAGCGGGAGGGCCTTTAATGAGCAGTTCTTC
>TRBV19|17|-|-|TRBJ2-1
CASSIDGAIQYYNEQFF
TGTGCCAGTAGTATAGATGGGGCCATTCAATACTACAATGAGCAGTTCTTC
>TRBV10-2|13|-|-|TRBJ1-3
CASSETALDTIYF
TGCGCCAGCAGTGAGACAGCCCTAGACACCATATATTTT
>TRBV6-5|14|-|-|TRBJ2-7
CASSPLRGGGEQYF
TGTGCCAGCAGTCCGCTCCGGGGAGGAGGAGAGCAGTACTTC
>TRBV6-4|17|once|-|TRBJ1-2
CASSDAAIQTPNYGYTF
TGTGCCAGCAGTGACGCCGCCATACAAACGCCTAACTATGGCTACACCTTC
>TRBV19|15|-|-|TRBJ1-2
CASSIRGGDNYGYTF
TGTGCCAGTAGTATTCGCGGGGGGGATAACTATGGCTACACCTTC
>TRBV19|14|-|-|TRBJ1-2
CASSIGEGISGYTF
TGTGCCAGTAGTATAGGAGAGGGCATCTCTGGCTACACCTTC
>TRBV10-3|18|once|TRBD2|TRBJ2-5
CAISESRGGGLGGETQYF
TGTGCCATCAGTGAGTCGAGGGGCGGGGGGCTCGGTGGAGAGACCCAGTACTTC
>TRBV6-5|14|-|-|TRBJ1-5
CASAVSRGNQPQHF
TGTGCCAGCGCCGTGTCGAGAGGCAATCAGCCCCAGCATTTT
>TRBV5-8|13|-|-|TRBJ2-5
CASSLGLSETQYF
TGTGCCAGCAGCTTGGGACTCTCGGAGACCCAGTACTTC
>TRBV19|14|-|TRBD1|TRBJ2-7
CASISTGPPYEQYF
TGTGCCAGTATTTCGACAGGGCCTCCCTACGAGCAGTACTTC
>TRBV6-5|12|-|TRBD1|TRBJ1-1
CASSQGATEAFF
TGTGCCAGCAGCCAGGGGGCGACTGAAGCTTTCTTT
>TRBV5-6|16|-|-|TRBJ2-5
CASSLGSSGESETQYF
TGTGCCAGCAGCTTAGGATCGTCAGGGGAGAGTGAGACCCAGTACTTC
>TRBV5-6|12|-|-|TRBJ2-1
CASSSLGWEQFF
TGTGCCAGCAGCTCGTTGGGATGGGAGCAGTTCTTC
>TRBV27|14|-|TRBD1|TRBJ1-2
CASSNYRGLYGYTF
TGTGCCAGCAGTAATTACAGGGGCCTCTATGGCTACACCTTC
>TRBV5-1|16|-|TRBD2|TRBJ2-1
CASSPYGSGSNNEQFF
TGCGCCAGCAGCCCGTACGGGAGCGGGAGTAACAATGAGCAGTTCTTC